The TCR beta chain under discussion was sequenced for a study of cytomegalovirus exposure and HLA in healthy donors. Study-wide points: Among the sequence variants, a highly shared cluster was likely an artifact of sequencing.

PCR employed 60 Vbeta and 13 Jbeta primers. Only in-frame clones appear in the TCRdb table, and some are missing; sequencing was by immunoSEQ multiplex PCR. The sample comprises about 200,000 clones, 70% to 80% of which are singletons, and approximately 0.36% rests with the top ten. This clone was seen a few times. Its antigen is unidentified. From germline, CDR1 is MNHEY and CDR2 SMNVEV (reference sequence). Trimming left V 3 bases short and J 4 bases short, with 9 bases between. The CDR3 runs to 14 residues. The J gene is TRBJ2-2, the V gene TRBV27; D is undetermined. The source of this sequence is a male donor in good health and CMV-seropositive. The source material was PBMCs. The CDR3 nucleotides are TGTGCCAGCAGTTTCCGGAGACTCACCGGGGAGCTGTTTTTT. As protein: CASSFRRLTGELFF.